This T cell receptor beta chain was observed in a study of T cell repertoires in cytomegalovirus infection. This clonotype was seen only a few times. Its target is unknown. TCRdb reanalysed the reads using MiXCR and keeps one entry per CDR3 protein. The table has roughly 310,000 distinct CDR3 sequences, about a sixth seen once. Deletions cut 3 bases from V and 8 bases from J, with 10 bases between. Germline V CDR1 and CDR2: MGHDK, SYGVNS. The CDR3 covers 13 residues. General observations from the study: Cumulative frequency of public TCR beta families picked out carriers of CMV plus the relevant HLA.

This receptor was identified in a human donor in good health (CMV status not recorded). Some clones in this sample may be carry-over from other donors' samples. J is TRBJ2-2 and V is TRBV25-1; D uncertain. Material: PBMCs. In DNA form, the CDR3 reads TGTGCCAGCAGTGATTATGGCTGGGGGGAGCTGTTTTTT. Amino acid sequence: CASSDYGWGELFF.